The text below deals with one T cell receptor (beta chain). The entry originates in a study of blood T cell repertoires in COVID-19. Authors' methods: Estimated nucleated cell counts came from reference gene primer amplification. Profiled with immunoSEQ multiplex PCR; TCRdb holds only in-frame clones, not every one. D and trimming come from the DNA, and the V and J calls and clone size come from that table. This sample has 250,000 to 300,000 clones; 88% occur once, and the top ten carry about 10%. Germline CDR1 reads SGHVS; CDR2 reads FQNEAQ. V was cut by 0 bases and J by 9 bases, with 9 bases left in between. The CDR3 covers 13 residues.

Sequences were obtained from peripheral blood. The J gene is TRBJ1-5, the V gene TRBV7-8; no firm D call. This clonotype originated in a woman aged 70-85 years with COVID-19, enrolled during active disease. The CDR3 bases are TGTGCCAGCAGCTTAGCGGCCGTCAGGCCCCAGCATTTT. It specifies CASSLAAVRPQHF.